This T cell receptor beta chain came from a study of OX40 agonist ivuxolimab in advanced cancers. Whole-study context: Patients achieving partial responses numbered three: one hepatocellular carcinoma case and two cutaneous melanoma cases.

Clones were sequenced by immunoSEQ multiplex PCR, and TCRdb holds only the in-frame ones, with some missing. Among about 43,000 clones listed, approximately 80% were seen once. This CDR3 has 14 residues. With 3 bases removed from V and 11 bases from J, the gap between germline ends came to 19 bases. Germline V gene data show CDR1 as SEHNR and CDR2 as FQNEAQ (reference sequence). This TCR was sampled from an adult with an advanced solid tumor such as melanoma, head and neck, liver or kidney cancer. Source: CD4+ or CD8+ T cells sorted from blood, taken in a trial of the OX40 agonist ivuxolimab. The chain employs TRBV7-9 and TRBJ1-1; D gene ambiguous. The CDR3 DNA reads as TGTGCCAGCAGCTTGAGCATGACCGAGCCGCGGGCTTTCTTT. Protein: CASSLSMTEPRAFF. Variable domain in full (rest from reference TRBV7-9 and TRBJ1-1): DTGVSQNPRHKITKRGQNVTFRCDPISEHNRLYWYRQTLGQGPEFLTYFQNEAQLEKSRLLSDRFSAERPKGSFSTLEIQRTEQGDSAMYLCASSLSMTEPRAFFGQGTRLTVV.